This T cell receptor (beta chain) was sequenced in a study of blood T cell repertoires in COVID-19. Study overall: COVID-19 samples from acute and convalescent phases originated in the United States, Italy and Spain. T cells, B-cell-depleted T cells, or PBMCs provided the cDNA or gDNA that served as material.

This clone was seen only a few times. Germline CDR1 reads PRHDT; CDR2 reads FYEKMQ (reference sequence). The ends lost 5 bases at V and 0 bases at J; junction bases unmatched: 9. The CDR3 has 16 amino acids. Original analysis: Estimation of nucleated cell counts was performed using reference gene primer amplification. Sequencing used immunoSEQ multiplex PCR; TCRdb keeps in-frame clones, though not all of them. D and trimming come from the DNA, and the V and J calls and clone size come from that table. The sample has around 58,000 clones; around 85% are singletons. This sequence was found in a human donor in a cohort sampled during active COVID-19. Sequencing was carried out using peripheral blood. V and J are TRBV13 and TRBJ2-7; 8 bases line up with TRBD1. Here the CDR3 DNA reads TGTGCCAGCAGCATCTGGGGACAGGCGAGCTCCTACGAGCAGTACTTC. Its translation is CASSIWGQASSYEQYF.